The 5 T cell receptor beta chains presented below share a single source sample, sequenced in a study of blood T cells in healthy people across ages (dated by TCRdb to the mid-2010s). Receptor libraries were prepared by 5' RACE. TCRdb lists the instrument as Illumina HiSeq 2500. A second about 7 to 11 cycle PCR used a sample-barcoded 5' primer and a J-beta primer mix. The public reads were reprocessed in TCRdb via fastp at Q25 and MiXCR, keeping in-frame beta chains. For every CDR3 protein sequence, its rows merge into one entry that carries the most common genes and DNA. Counted in this sample were around 900,000 distinct CDR3 sequences; about 28% of them appeared once. The ten top clones hold 15% to 20% of the sample. The sample comprised blood. The origin of the receptors is a woman older than 75 in good health.

This clonotype was seen at least ten times. The gene calls are TRBV7-8 and TRBJ2-7; D gene unclear. Between the trimmed V and J ends, which lost 1 base and 9 bases, there was a span of 4 bases. CDR1 and CDR2 (germline): SGHVS, FQNEAQ. This CDR3 has 10 amino acids. CDR3 amino acids: CASSLDRQYF. Written as DNA, the CDR3 is TGTGCCAGCAGCTTAGACAGGCAGTACTTC.

The chain couples TRBV5-1 to TRBJ1-1; weak D call: TRBD1 (5 bases). The CDR3 length is 15 residues. V dropped 3 bases and J dropped 5 bases, with 17 bases sitting between them. CDR1 and CDR2 from the germline V gene are SGHRS and YFSETQ. The CDR3 nucleotides read TGCGCCAGCAGCTCACTGACAGTAGATGGGACTGAAGCTTTCTTT. Amino acids: CASSSLTVDGTEAFF.

With regard to this clonotype: Germline and junction disagree at one end, which may indicate a read error. This chain links TRBV2 with TRBJ2-1; 9 bases are a match to TRBD1. This CDR3 has 15 amino acids. Germline CDR1 is SNHLY and CDR2 is FYNNEI. The CDR3 nucleotides are TGTGCCGGCAGCTCACAGGGGGCCGCTCGAAATGAGCAGTTCTTC. Translated: CAGSSQGAARNEQFF.

This clonotype was seen at least ten times. The V gene is TRBV7-2, the J gene TRBJ2-5; a possible D gene is TRBD1 (6 bases). Deletions cut 5 bases from V and 5 bases from J, with 12 bases between. Per germline, CDR1 SGHTA and CDR2 FQGNSA. The CDR3 spans 13 residues. CDR3 protein: CASSQRGMETQYF. CDR3 DNA: TGTGCCAGCAGCCAAAGGGGGATGGAGACCCAGTACTTC. Full variable domain (missing parts from reference TRBV7-2 and TRBJ2-5): GAGVSQSPSNKVTEKGKDVELRCDPISGHTALYWYRQSLGQGLEFLIYFQGNSAPDKSGLPSDRFSAERTGGSVSTLTIQRTQQEDSAVYLCASSQRGMETQYFGPGTRLLVL.

The chain joins TRBV5-6 to TRBJ2-5, with D unclear. Looked up from germline, CDR1 is SGHDT and CDR2 is YYEEEE. Trimming stripped 0 bases from V and 1 base from J, with 10 bases between. The CDR3 has 15 residues. CDR3 in amino acids: CASSLGGVGQETQYF. The CDR3 DNA reads as TGTGCCAGCAGCTTGGGCGGCGTGGGCCAAGAGACCCAGTACTTC.